A selection of T cell receptor beta chains follows, all from one sample in a study of long-term antiretroviral therapy in people with HIV. The method was immunoSEQ multiplex PCR; TCRdb's version includes in-frame clones alone and lacks a portion of them. The profile covers tens of thousands of clones, with about 80% appearing a single time and 3.5% to 6% taken by the ten largest. Sequenced material: unsorted PBMCs, taken 0.5 years after starting antiretroviral therapy. The origin of the receptors is a man aged 18-30 years with HIV. Both conserved end residues are part of each CDR3. Fields, in order: V gene, J gene, D gene, clone size, CDR3 protein, CDR3 DNA. A D gene is named only where the DNA matches it firmly. Not every row has a clone size; where given, it reads once, few, many or a size class.

v_call: TRBV27; j_call: TRBJ2-4; d_call: NA; clone_size: NA; cdr3_aa: CASSLSVPTVAKNIQYF; cdr3_nt: TGTGCCAGCAGTTTATCGGTCCCGACAGTAGCCAAAAACATTCAGTACTTC
v_call: TRBV11-1; j_call: TRBJ2-3; d_call: NA; clone_size: NA; cdr3_aa: CASSSASALGPDTQYF; cdr3_nt: TGTGCCAGCAGCTCCGCTAGTGCCCTAGGCCCAGATACGCAGTATTTT
v_call: TRBV7-3; j_call: TRBJ1-5; d_call: NA; clone_size: NA; cdr3_aa: CASSFSLNQPQHF; cdr3_nt: TGTGCCAGCAGCTTTTCCCTCAATCAGCCCCAGCATTTT
v_call: TRBV11-1; j_call: TRBJ1-1; d_call: TRBD1; clone_size: NA; cdr3_aa: CASSLGGPWTGGDTEAFF; cdr3_nt: TGTGCCAGCAGCTTAGGGGGGCCCTGGACAGGCGGGGACACTGAAGCTTTCTTT
v_call: TRBV5-6; j_call: TRBJ1-2; d_call: NA; clone_size: NA; cdr3_aa: CASSPLKVHDYGYTF; cdr3_nt: TGTGCCAGCAGCCCCCTGAAAGTGCATGACTATGGCTACACCTTC
v_call: TRBV2; j_call: TRBJ1-5; d_call: NA; clone_size: NA; cdr3_aa: CASSDSNQPQHF; cdr3_nt: TGTGCCAGCAGTGATAGCAATCAGCCCCAGCATTTT
v_call: TRBV4-3; j_call: TRBJ1-1; d_call: NA; clone_size: NA; cdr3_aa: CASSQEFWGVEAFF; cdr3_nt: TGCGCCAGCAGCCAAGAATTTTGGGGAGTTGAAGCTTTCTTT
v_call: TRBV27; j_call: TRBJ1-2; d_call: TRBD1; clone_size: NA; cdr3_aa: CASSPRGRANYGYTF; cdr3_nt: TGTGCCAGCAGCCCCAGGGGGCGTGCCAACTATGGCTACACCTTC
v_call: TRBV4-3; j_call: TRBJ2-7; d_call: NA; clone_size: NA; cdr3_aa: CASSQDAAGGSYEQYF; cdr3_nt: TGCGCCAGCAGCCAAGATGCCGCAGGAGGATCCTACGAGCAGTACTTC
v_call: TRBV2; j_call: TRBJ2-5; d_call: TRBD1; clone_size: NA; cdr3_aa: CASRDRGRETQYF; cdr3_nt: TGTGCCAGCAGGGACAGGGGGCGGGAGACCCAGTACTTC
v_call: TRBV7-2; j_call: TRBJ2-1; d_call: TRBD1; clone_size: NA; cdr3_aa: CASSWTGGAYNEQFF; cdr3_nt: TGTGCCAGCAGCTGGACAGGGGGCGCCTACAATGAGCAGTTCTTC
v_call: TRBV29-1; j_call: TRBJ1-1; d_call: NA; clone_size: NA; cdr3_aa: CSARGGPWRDGTEAFF; cdr3_nt: TGCAGCGCCCGGGGGGGACCCTGGCGCGATGGAACTGAAGCTTTCTTT
v_call: TRBV6-4; j_call: TRBJ2-5; d_call: TRBD2; clone_size: NA; cdr3_aa: CASSPTSGAETQYF; cdr3_nt: TGTGCCAGCAGTCCCACTAGCGGGGCGGAGACCCAGTACTTC
v_call: TRBV7-3; j_call: TRBJ2-3; d_call: TRBD2; clone_size: NA; cdr3_aa: CASSPGGAVGTQYF; cdr3_nt: TGTGCCAGCAGCCCCGGGGGGGCGGTCGGGACGCAGTATTTT
v_call: TRBV11-1; j_call: TRBJ2-7; d_call: TRBD1; clone_size: NA; cdr3_aa: CASSYGTGETSYEQYF; cdr3_nt: TGTGCCAGCAGCTACGGGACAGGGGAAACCTCCTACGAGCAGTACTTC
v_call: TRBV29-1; j_call: TRBJ1-5; d_call: NA; clone_size: NA; cdr3_aa: CSVEDGNQPQHF; cdr3_nt: TGCAGCGTTGAAGATGGCAATCAGCCCCAGCATTTT
v_call: TRBV25-1; j_call: TRBJ1-2; d_call: NA; clone_size: NA; cdr3_aa: CASSGSGRFYGYTF; cdr3_nt: TGTGCCAGCAGCGGTTCGGGGCGGTTCTATGGCTACACCTTC
v_call: TRBV10-2; j_call: TRBJ2-1; d_call: NA; clone_size: NA; cdr3_aa: CASNYYNEQFF; cdr3_nt: TGCGCCAGCAATTACTACAATGAGCAGTTCTTC
v_call: TRBV11-3; j_call: TRBJ2-2; d_call: TRBD1; clone_size: NA; cdr3_aa: CASTPDRGGTGELFF; cdr3_nt: TGTGCCAGCACCCCGGACAGGGGAGGTACCGGGGAGCTGTTTTTT
v_call: TRBV5-1; j_call: TRBJ1-3; d_call: NA; clone_size: few; cdr3_aa: CASSLETGSSGNTIYF; cdr3_nt: TGCGCCAGCAGCTTGGAGACGGGGAGCTCTGGAAACACCATATATTTT
v_call: TRBV5-4; j_call: TRBJ2-1; d_call: NA; clone_size: NA; cdr3_aa: CASRATTNEQFF; cdr3_nt: TGTGCCAGCAGAGCTACAACAAATGAGCAGTTCTTC
v_call: TRBV13; j_call: TRBJ1-1; d_call: NA; clone_size: NA; cdr3_aa: CASRQPGYWNTEAFF; cdr3_nt: TGTGCCAGCAGACAACCAGGGTATTGGAACACTGAAGCTTTCTTT
v_call: TRBV13; j_call: TRBJ2-1; d_call: TRBD2; clone_size: NA; cdr3_aa: CASSFLAGARNEQFF; cdr3_nt: TGTGCCAGCAGCTTCCTGGCGGGAGCTAGAAATGAGCAGTTCTTC
v_call: TRBV28; j_call: TRBJ2-7; d_call: NA; clone_size: NA; cdr3_aa: CASTPDAGFKSYEQYF; cdr3_nt: TGTGCCAGCACTCCGGATGCGGGATTCAAGTCCTACGAGCAGTACTTC
v_call: TRBV7-3; j_call: TRBJ2-2; d_call: TRBD2; clone_size: NA; cdr3_aa: CASSPRGGSGELFF; cdr3_nt: TGTGCCAGCAGCCCCCGCGGGGGTTCCGGGGAGCTGTTTTTT
v_call: TRBV11-2; j_call: TRBJ2-7; d_call: NA; clone_size: NA; cdr3_aa: CASSLGQLPEQYF; cdr3_nt: TGTGCCAGCAGCTTAGGCCAGCTACCCGAGCAGTACTTC
v_call: TRBV19; j_call: TRBJ2-2; d_call: TRBD1; clone_size: NA; cdr3_aa: CASSRGGSNTGELFF; cdr3_nt: TGTGCCAGTAGCCGAGGGGGCTCGAACACCGGGGAGCTGTTTTTT
v_call: TRBV28; j_call: TRBJ2-1; d_call: NA; clone_size: NA; cdr3_aa: CASSLRGAFHNEQFF; cdr3_nt: TGTGCCAGCAGCTTACGGGGGGCCTTTCACAATGAGCAGTTCTTC
v_call: TRBV11-3; j_call: TRBJ2-5; d_call: NA; clone_size: few; cdr3_aa: CASSLGEAETQYF; cdr3_nt: TGTGCCAGCAGCTTAGGCGAGGCAGAGACCCAGTACTTC
v_call: TRBV7-6; j_call: TRBJ1-6; d_call: NA; clone_size: NA; cdr3_aa: CASSPTRTGGSPLHF; cdr3_nt: TGTGCCAGCAGCCCTACGCGTACAGGCGGGTCACCCCTCCACTTT
v_call: TRBV5-6; j_call: TRBJ2-3; d_call: TRBD2; clone_size: NA; cdr3_aa: CASSPAQRGADTQYF; cdr3_nt: TGTGCCAGCAGCCCAGCCCAGCGGGGGGCAGATACGCAGTATTTT
v_call: TRBV21-1; j_call: TRBJ2-7; d_call: NA; clone_size: NA; cdr3_aa: CASSKIFTQPPYEQYF; cdr3_nt: TGTGCCAGCAGCAAAATTTTCACACAACCCCCCTACGAGCAGTACTTC
v_call: TRBV28; j_call: TRBJ2-7; d_call: NA; clone_size: NA; cdr3_aa: CASSLVGISSYEQYF; cdr3_nt: TGTGCCAGCAGTCTTGTGGGGATAAGCTCCTACGAGCAGTACTTC
v_call: TRBV27; j_call: TRBJ2-1; d_call: NA; clone_size: NA; cdr3_aa: CASSLAGPTSYNEQFF; cdr3_nt: TGTGCCAGCAGTCTGGCGGGACCGACCTCCTACAATGAGCAGTTCTTC
v_call: TRBV10-3; j_call: TRBJ2-7; d_call: TRBD2; clone_size: few; cdr3_aa: CAISMSMAGGTYEQYF; cdr3_nt: TGTGCCATCAGTATGAGTATGGCGGGGGGAACCTACGAGCAGTACTTC
v_call: TRBV19; j_call: TRBJ1-2; d_call: TRBD1; clone_size: NA; cdr3_aa: CASKAPGTGLIGYTF; cdr3_nt: TGTGCCAGTAAGGCCCCCGGGACAGGGTTAATCGGCTACACCTTC
v_call: TRBV7-3; j_call: TRBJ1-2; d_call: NA; clone_size: NA; cdr3_aa: CASSLTGSYGYTF; cdr3_nt: TGTGCCAGCAGCTTGACAGGAAGCTATGGCTACACCTTC
v_call: TRBV7-9; j_call: TRBJ1-2; d_call: NA; clone_size: NA; cdr3_aa: CASSFLQPGVGGYTF; cdr3_nt: TGTGCCAGCAGCTTCCTTCAACCTGGGGTAGGCGGCTACACCTTC
v_call: TRBV6-4; j_call: TRBJ1-6; d_call: TRBD1; clone_size: NA; cdr3_aa: CASSDRGQGSSPLHF; cdr3_nt: TGTGCCAGCAGTGACAGGGGACAGGGGTCATCACCCCTCCACTTT
v_call: TRBV6-1; j_call: TRBJ1-5; d_call: NA; clone_size: NA; cdr3_aa: CASSPGTGTSVSQHF; cdr3_nt: TGTGCCAGCAGTCCCGGGACGGGGACAAGCGTGTCCCAGCATTTT
v_call: TRBV16; j_call: TRBJ1-5; d_call: TRBD1; clone_size: NA; cdr3_aa: CASSQGQGLSNQPQHF; cdr3_nt: TGTGCCAGCAGCCAAGGACAGGGTCTCAGCAATCAGCCCCAGCATTTT
v_call: TRBV4-1; j_call: TRBJ2-1; d_call: TRBD2; clone_size: NA; cdr3_aa: CASSQDSGLAYNEQFF; cdr3_nt: TGCGCCAGCAGCCAAGATTCGGGACTAGCTTACAATGAGCAGTTCTTC
v_call: TRBV27; j_call: TRBJ1-2; d_call: NA; clone_size: NA; cdr3_aa: CASRSLWGEYGYTF; cdr3_nt: TGTGCCAGCCGGAGTTTATGGGGGGAATATGGCTACACCTTC
v_call: TRBV30; j_call: TRBJ2-7; d_call: TRBD2; clone_size: NA; cdr3_aa: CAWMGLVGGSPHEQYF; cdr3_nt: TGTGCCTGGATGGGGTTGGTTGGCGGGAGTCCGCACGAGCAGTACTTC
v_call: TRBV7-7; j_call: TRBJ2-3; d_call: TRBD2; clone_size: NA; cdr3_aa: CASSSGLARDTQYF; cdr3_nt: TGTGCCAGCAGCTCGGGACTAGCGCGAGATACGCAGTATTTT
v_call: TRBV19; j_call: TRBJ2-7; d_call: NA; clone_size: NA; cdr3_aa: CASSIGSVHEQYF; cdr3_nt: TGTGCCAGTAGTATAGGGTCTGTTCACGAGCAGTACTTC
v_call: TRBV19; j_call: TRBJ1-5; d_call: NA; clone_size: NA; cdr3_aa: CASSSRAQPQHF; cdr3_nt: TGTGCCAGTAGTAGTCGAGCCCAGCCCCAGCATTTT
v_call: TRBV5-8; j_call: TRBJ1-5; d_call: NA; clone_size: NA; cdr3_aa: CASSLALGDQPQHF; cdr3_nt: TGTGCCAGCAGCTTAGCACTCGGGGATCAGCCCCAGCATTTT
v_call: TRBV6-1; j_call: TRBJ1-3; d_call: NA; clone_size: NA; cdr3_aa: CASSEPGLGVYF; cdr3_nt: TGTGCCAGCAGTGAACCCGGCCTCGGGGTATATTTT
v_call: TRBV4-2; j_call: TRBJ2-7; d_call: NA; clone_size: NA; cdr3_aa: CASSQDLGEQYF; cdr3_nt: TGTGCCAGCAGCCAAGATCTCGGTGAGCAGTACTTC
v_call: TRBV6-6; j_call: TRBJ2-7; d_call: TRBD2; clone_size: NA; cdr3_aa: CASSTGLAGGYYEQYF; cdr3_nt: TGTGCCAGCAGTACGGGACTAGCGGGGGGGTACTACGAGCAGTACTTC
v_call: TRBV30; j_call: TRBJ1-2; d_call: TRBD1; clone_size: NA; cdr3_aa: CAWSLTGGGYTF; cdr3_nt: TGTGCCTGGAGCTTAACAGGGGGCGGCTACACCTTC
v_call: TRBV18; j_call: TRBJ2-5; d_call: NA; clone_size: once; cdr3_aa: CASSPPRDGSGTQYF; cdr3_nt: TGTGCCAGCTCACCCCCCCGAGACGGGAGTGGGACCCAGTACTTC